One sample yielded the 12 T cell receptor beta chains listed below, sequenced in a study of response to subunit inactivated influenza vaccine. TCRdb independently ran MiXCR on the RT-PCR reads; one entry per CDR3 protein. The sample lists 650,000 to 800,000 distinct CDR3 sequences; approximately 15% were seen once. Sequencing used PBMCs from blood, obtained approximately 15 days before vaccination. These receptor sequences come from a man between 50 and 59 years old who received an inactivated influenza vaccine.

In this sample, this clonotype turned up a few times. This chain links TRBV11-2 with TRBJ2-1; D call uncertain. The CDR3 sequence is 14 residues long. Germline V lookup: CDR1 SGHAT, CDR2 FQNNGV. The V end was cut by 1 base, the J end by 7 bases, with 11 bases between. The CDR3 protein is CASSLGRVRNEQFF. The CDR3 region has the DNA TGTGCCAGCAGCTTAGGTAGGGTTAGGAATGAGCAGTTCTTC.

In the case of this clonotype: Since a much larger clone is just one base distant, this may be a read error. This chain links TRBV12-3 or TRBV12-4 with TRBJ2-2, with a tentative D call TRBD2 (5 bases). The CDR3 consists of 15 residues. The CDR3 bases are TGTGCCAGCAGTTTTTGGACGGGGAACACCGGGGAGCTGTGTTTT. Encoded protein: CASSFWTGNTGELCF.

This clonotype was counted between two and nine times. V gene TRBV11-2 combines with J gene TRBJ2-3, with 10 bases matching TRBD2. Germline loops: CDR1 SGHAT, CDR2 FQNNGV. The V segment lost 1 base and the J segment 0 bases; nucleotides outside the gene matches: 4. This CDR3 comprises 17 residues. CDR3 nucleotides: TGTGCCAGCAGCTTAGGCATACTAGCGGGAAGCACAGATACGCAGTATTTT. This sequence encodes CASSLGILAGSTDTQYF.

This clonotype was found many times. The chain is built from TRBV18 and TRBJ1-2; D gene ambiguous. V was clipped by 1 base and J by 3 bases, with 9 bases between them. CDR1 and CDR2 (germline): KGHSH, LQKENI. The CDR3 covers 14 residues. Here the CDR3 reads CASSPQGADYGYTF. CDR3 sequence (DNA): TGTGCCAGCTCACCACAGGGAGCTGACTATGGCTACACCTTC.

The chain uses TRBV6-2 or TRBV6-3 and TRBJ2-2; 11 bases are a match to TRBD1. This CDR3 contains 17 residues. V lost 6 bases to trimming and J lost 5 bases; unmatched junction nucleotides: 11. Germline CDR1 reads MNHEY; CDR2 reads SVGEGT. Here the CDR3 DNA reads TGTGCCAGCAGCTACACGATCGGACAGGGGGCGACCGGGGAGCTGTTTTTT. It translates to CASSYTIGQGATGELFF.

The V call is TRBV7-6, the J call TRBJ2-1; TRBD2 matches 13 bases. Looked up from germline, CDR1 is SGHVS and CDR2 is FNYEAQ. V was clipped by 4 bases and J by 9 bases; unmatched bases: 12. CDR3 length: 17 amino acids. CDR3 in DNA: TGTGCCAGCAGCTCCGACCCTACTAGCGGGAGGGCCGTTGAGCAGTTCTTC. Amino acids: CASSSDPTSGRAVEQFF.

This clonotype has a handful of counts. J is TRBJ2-2 and V is TRBV12-3 or TRBV12-4; 14 nucleotides line up with TRBD2. The CDR3 is made up of 20 amino acids. V lost 8 bases and J lost 5; bases outside the gene matches: 19. Here the CDR3 reads CASGDPQWTSGGSWTGELFF. CDR3 nucleotides: TGTGCCAGCGGGGACCCCCAATGGACTAGCGGGGGGAGTTGGACCGGGGAGCTGTTTTTT.

The CDR3 coding sequence is TGTGCCAGTTTGAGGGGACAGAACACCGGGGAGCTGTTTTTT. It codes for CASLRGQNTGELFF. The V gene is TRBV19, the J gene TRBJ2-2; D might be TRBD1 (6 bases). The CDR3 covers 14 residues. V was cut by 8 bases and J by 1 base, with 11 bases left in between. In germline, CDR1 is LNHDA, CDR2 SQIVND (reference sequence).

This chain connects TRBV7-9 to TRBJ2-1, with 8 bases that match TRBD2. V gave up 2 bases and J gave up 4 bases; unmatched junction bases: 7. The CDR3 has 16 residues. CDR1 is SEHNR and CDR2 is FQNEAQ in the germline V gene (reference sequence). This chain's CDR3 is CASSLTRGGSYNEQFF. The CDR3 DNA sequence: TGTGCCAGCAGCTTAACTCGGGGGGGCAGTTACAATGAGCAGTTCTTC.

This clonotype was detected only a few times. The chain employs TRBV7-8 and TRBJ2-3; D uncertain. The CDR3 sequence is 14 residues long. Trimming removed 10 bases from V and 0 bases from J, with 14 bases in between. In germline, CDR1 is SGHVS, CDR2 FQNEAQ. This chain's CDR3 is CAIVLVGSTDTQYF. DNA for the CDR3: TGTGCCATCGTTCTTGTCGGTAGCACAGATACGCAGTATTTT. The full variable domain, with the rest looked up from reference TRBV7-8 and TRBJ2-3, is GAGVSQSPRYKVAKRGQDVALRCDPISGHVSLFWYQQALGQGPEFLTYFQNEAQLDKSGLPSDRFFAERPEGSVSTLKIQRTQQEDSAVYLCAIVLVGSTDTQYFGPGTRLTVL.

The chain employs TRBV3-1 and TRBJ2-5; TRBD1 might be the D (7 bases). This CDR3 spans 15 amino acids. The V end lost 0 bases, the J end lost 4 bases, and 12 bases lay between the germline ends. CDR1 is LGHDT, CDR2 YNNKEL, per germline (reference sequence). The CDR3 nucleotides read TGTGCCAGCAGCCAAGACCAGGGGGAGGCAGAGACCCAGTACTTC. It yields the protein CASSQDQGEAETQYF.

This clonotype has more than one count but fewer than ten. The V call is TRBV11-2, the J call TRBJ1-5; unclear D gene. The length of the CDR3 is 16 residues. CDR1 is SGHAT, CDR2 FQNNGV, per germline. Trimming took off 1 base at V and 0 bases at J, with 10 bases between the two ends. CDR3 protein: CASSLALGHSNQPQHF. The CDR3 DNA follows: TGTGCCAGCAGCTTAGCGCTGGGCCATAGCAATCAGCCCCAGCATTTT.